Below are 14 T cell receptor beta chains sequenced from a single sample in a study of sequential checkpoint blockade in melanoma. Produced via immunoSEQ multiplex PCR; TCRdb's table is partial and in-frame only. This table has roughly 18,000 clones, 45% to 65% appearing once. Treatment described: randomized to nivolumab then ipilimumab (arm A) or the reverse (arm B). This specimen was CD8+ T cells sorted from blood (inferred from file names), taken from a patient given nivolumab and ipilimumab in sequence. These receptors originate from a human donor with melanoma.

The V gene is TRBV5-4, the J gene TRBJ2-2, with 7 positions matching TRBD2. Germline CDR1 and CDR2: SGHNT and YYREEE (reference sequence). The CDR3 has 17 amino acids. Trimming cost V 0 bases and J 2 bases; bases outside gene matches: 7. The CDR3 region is CASSLEAGYSNTGELFF. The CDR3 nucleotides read TGTGCCAGCAGCTTGGAAGCGGGATACTCTAACACCGGGGAGCTGTTTTTT. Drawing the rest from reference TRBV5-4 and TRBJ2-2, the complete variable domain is ETGVTQSPTHLIKTRGQQVTLRCSSQSGHNTVSWYQQALGQGPQFIFQYYREEENGRGNFPPRFSGLQFPNYSSELNVNALELDDSALYLCASSLEAGYSNTGELFFGEGSRLTVL.

CDR3 DNA: TGTGCCAGTACCGGGACTAGCGATGATGAGCAGTTCTTC. Protein product: CASTGTSDDEQFF. V gene TRBV2 combines with J gene TRBJ2-1, with 10 bases identical to TRBD2. The germline CDR1 and CDR2 sequences are SNHLY and FYNNEI. The CDR3 length is 13 residues. J was trimmed by 8 bases and V by 9 bases; bases with no gene match: 7. The full variable domain, rest sourced from reference TRBV2 and TRBJ2-1, is EPEVTQTPSHQVTQMGQEVILRCVPISNHLYFYWYRQILGQKVEFLVSFYNNEISEKSEIFDDQFSVERPDGSNFTLKIRSTKLEDSAMYFCASTGTSDDEQFFGPGTRLTVL.

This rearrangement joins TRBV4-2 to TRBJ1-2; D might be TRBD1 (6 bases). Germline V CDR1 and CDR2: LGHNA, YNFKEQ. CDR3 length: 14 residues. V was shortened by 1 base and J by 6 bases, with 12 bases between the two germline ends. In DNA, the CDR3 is TGTGCCAGCAGCCAAGGTACAGGGTCGGATGGCTACACCTTC. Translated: CASSQGTGSDGYTF.

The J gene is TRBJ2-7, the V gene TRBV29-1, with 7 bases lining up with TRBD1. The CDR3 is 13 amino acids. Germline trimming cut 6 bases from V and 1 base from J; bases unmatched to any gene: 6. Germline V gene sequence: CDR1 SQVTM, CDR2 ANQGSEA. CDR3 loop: CSVAGTASYEQYF. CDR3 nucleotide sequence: TGCAGCGTCGCCGGGACAGCGTCCTACGAGCAGTACTTC.

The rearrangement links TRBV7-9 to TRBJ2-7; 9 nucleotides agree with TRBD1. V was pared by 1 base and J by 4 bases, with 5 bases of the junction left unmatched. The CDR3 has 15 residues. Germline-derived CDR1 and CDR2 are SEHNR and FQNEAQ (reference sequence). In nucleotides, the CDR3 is TGTGCCAGCAGCTTAGAAGCGGGACAGGGTTACGAGCAGTACTTC. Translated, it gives CASSLEAGQGYEQYF.

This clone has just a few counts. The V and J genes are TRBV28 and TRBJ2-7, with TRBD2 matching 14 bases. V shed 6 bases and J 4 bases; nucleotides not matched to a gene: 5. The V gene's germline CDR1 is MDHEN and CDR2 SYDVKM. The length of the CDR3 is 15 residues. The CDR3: CASSRLAGGMYEQYF. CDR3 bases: TGTGCCAGCAGCAGACTAGCGGGGGGGATGTACGAGCAGTACTTC.

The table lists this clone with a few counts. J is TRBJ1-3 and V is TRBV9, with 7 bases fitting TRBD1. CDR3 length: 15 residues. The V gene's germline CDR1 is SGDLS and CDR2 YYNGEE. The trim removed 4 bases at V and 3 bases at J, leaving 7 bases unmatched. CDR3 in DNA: TGTGCCAGCAGCCTTACAGGGGAAGGTGGAAACACCATATATTTT. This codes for CASSLTGEGGNTIYF.

DNA for the CDR3: TGTGCCAGCAGCTTATGGGGTGGACTAGCGGGGGACAATGAGCAGTTCTTC. The encoded protein is CASSLWGGLAGDNEQFF. The chain carries TRBV7-2 and TRBJ2-1, with TRBD2 matching over 13 bases. The V gene's germline CDR1 is SGHTA and CDR2 FQGNSA. The V gene end was trimmed by 2 bases and the J gene end by 5 bases; junction bases not matched to a gene: 6. This CDR3 spans 17 amino acids.

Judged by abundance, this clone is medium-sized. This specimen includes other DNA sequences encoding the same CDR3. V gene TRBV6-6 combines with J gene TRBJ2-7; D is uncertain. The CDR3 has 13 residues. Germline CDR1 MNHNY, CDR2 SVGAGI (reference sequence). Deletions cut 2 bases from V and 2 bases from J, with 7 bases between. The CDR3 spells CASSYGPTYEQYF. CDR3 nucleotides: TGTGCCAGCAGTTACGGCCCGACCTACGAGCAGTACTTC.

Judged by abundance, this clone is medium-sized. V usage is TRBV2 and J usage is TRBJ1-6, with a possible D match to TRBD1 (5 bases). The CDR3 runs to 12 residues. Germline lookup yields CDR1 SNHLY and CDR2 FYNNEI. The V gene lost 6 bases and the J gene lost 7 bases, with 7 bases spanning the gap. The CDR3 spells CASRGGNSPLHF. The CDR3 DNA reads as TGTGCCAGCAGGGGGGGGAATTCACCCCTCCACTTT.

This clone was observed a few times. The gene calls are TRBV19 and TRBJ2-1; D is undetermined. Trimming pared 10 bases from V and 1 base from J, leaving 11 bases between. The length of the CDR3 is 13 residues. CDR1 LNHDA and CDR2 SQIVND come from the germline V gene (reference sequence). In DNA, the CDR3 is TGTGCCACCTCCCAAGCGTCCTACAATGAGCAGTTCTTC. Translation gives CATSQASYNEQFF.

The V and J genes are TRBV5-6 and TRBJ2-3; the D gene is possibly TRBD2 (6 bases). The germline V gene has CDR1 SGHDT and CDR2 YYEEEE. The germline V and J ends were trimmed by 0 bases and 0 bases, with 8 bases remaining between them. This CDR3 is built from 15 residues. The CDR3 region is CASSLAGTSTDTQYF. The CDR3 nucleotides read TGTGCCAGCAGCTTGGCGGGGACTAGCACAGATACGCAGTATTTT.

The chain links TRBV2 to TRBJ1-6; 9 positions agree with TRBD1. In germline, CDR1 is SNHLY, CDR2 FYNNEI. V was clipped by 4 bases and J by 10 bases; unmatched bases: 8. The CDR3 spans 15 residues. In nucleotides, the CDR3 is TGTGCCAGCAGTGGCTGGGGACAGGGAGGCTCACCCCTCCACTTT. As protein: CASSGWGQGGSPLHF.

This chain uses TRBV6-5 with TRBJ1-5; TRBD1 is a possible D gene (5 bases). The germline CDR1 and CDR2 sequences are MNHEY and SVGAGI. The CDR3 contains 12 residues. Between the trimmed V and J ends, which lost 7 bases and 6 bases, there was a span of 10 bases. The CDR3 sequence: CASNHGGQPQHF. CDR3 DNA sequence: TGTGCCAGCAACCACGGGGGTCAGCCCCAGCATTTT.